The 4 T cell receptor beta chains in this list originate from one sample, sequenced in a study of identical twins. Each CDR3 protein gets one entry after TCRdb re-called the 5' RACE reads with MiXCR. The sample consists of about 530,000 distinct CDR3 sequences, 13% to 15% of them appearing once. This sample also appeared in a second study, on yellow fever vaccine responses in identical twins.

Input material: CD4+ T cells sorted from blood. Every receptor here comes from a young woman in good health.

This clonotype was detected a few times. The V call is TRBV12-3 or TRBV12-4, the J call TRBJ2-7, with D possibly matching TRBD2 (6 bases). Trimming removed 6 bases at V and 3 bases at J, with 18 bases between. This CDR3 has 15 amino acids. This CDR3 reads CASRTEQFGSYEQYF. In DNA form, the CDR3 reads TGTGCCAGCAGAACCGAGCAGTTCGGGAGCTACGAGCAGTACTTC.

This clonotype was detected only a few times. This sequence joins TRBV15 and TRBJ2-7, with D possibly matching TRBD1 (6 bases). The germline V gene encodes CDR1 LNHNV and CDR2 YYDKDF (reference sequence). The length of the CDR3 is 12 residues. V dropped 3 bases and J dropped 7 bases, with 10 bases sitting between them. CDR3 coding DNA: TGTGCCACCAGCAGTACAGGGTGGGAGCAGTACTTC. Protein product: CATSSTGWEQYF.

This clonotype was detected a few times. The chain carries TRBV4-1 and TRBJ2-5; 10 bases are a match to TRBD2. Germline values: CDR1 MGHRA, CDR2 YSYEKL. V gave up 4 bases and J gave up 1 base; unmatched junction bases: 3. The CDR3 has 15 residues. The CDR3 DNA reads as TGCGCCAGCAGCCGTCTAGCGGGAGTCCAAGAGACCCAGTACTTC. It codes for CASSRLAGVQETQYF.

This chain connects TRBV10-3 to TRBJ1-6, with D perhaps TRBD1 (5 bases). Trimming cost V 0 bases and J 7 bases, with 10 bases left between them. CDR3 length: 15 residues. CDR1 and CDR2 from the germline V gene are ENHRY and SYGVKD. The CDR3 coding sequence is TGTGCCATCAGTGAGTCCGAAGGGGCCAATTCACCCCTCCACTTT. This encodes CAISESEGANSPLHF.